Included here is one T cell receptor (beta chain) sequence, with context. Its antigen is unidentified. This sample is part of a study of cytomegalovirus exposure and HLA in healthy donors. General observations from the study: Whilst most TCR sequences proved rare, a subset of public TCRs occurred across many donors. Specificity of a few CMV-associated chains for CMV antigens was verified in vitro. The classifier reportedly diagnosed cytomegalovirus status with high specificity and sensitivity. Later, an analysis showed that TCR beta chains associated with HLA were more clonally expanded than others that were equally common.

PCR amplification relied on 60 Vbeta primers (plus 13 Jbeta primers). Assay: immunoSEQ multiplex PCR; the TCRdb copy retains only in-frame clones and omits some. Found here are over 150,000 clones, over 65% of them singletons; the top ten hold 3% to 4%. V was pared by 1 base and J by 5 bases, with 8 bases of the junction left unmatched. The germline V gene has CDR1 MGHRA and CDR2 YSYEKL. The CDR3 is made up of 16 amino acids. The sequence was obtained from a woman aged 35 to 49 in good health and CMV-seronegative. The V gene is TRBV4-1, the J gene TRBJ2-5; 9 nucleotides line up with TRBD2. The material sequenced was PBMCs. The CDR3 bases are TGCGCCAGCAGCCAAGCTCAGCGGGGGGCAAGGGAGACCCAGTACTTC. The encoded protein is CASSQAQRGARETQYF.